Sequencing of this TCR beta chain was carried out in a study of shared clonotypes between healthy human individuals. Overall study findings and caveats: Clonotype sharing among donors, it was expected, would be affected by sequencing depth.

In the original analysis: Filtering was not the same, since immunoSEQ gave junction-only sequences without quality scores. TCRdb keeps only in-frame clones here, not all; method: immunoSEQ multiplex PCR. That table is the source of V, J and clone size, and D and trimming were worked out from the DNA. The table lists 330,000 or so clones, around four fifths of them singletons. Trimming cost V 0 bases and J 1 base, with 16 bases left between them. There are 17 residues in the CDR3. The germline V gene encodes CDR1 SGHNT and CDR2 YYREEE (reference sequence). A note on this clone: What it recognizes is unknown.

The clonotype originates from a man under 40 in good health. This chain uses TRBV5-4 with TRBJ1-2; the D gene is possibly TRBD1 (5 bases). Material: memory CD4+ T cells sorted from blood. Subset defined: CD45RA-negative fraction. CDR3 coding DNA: TGTGCCAGCAGCTTGGGTGGGGCGGGTGGCCATAACTATGGCTACACCTTC. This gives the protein CASSLGGAGGHNYGYTF.